Listed here are 31 T cell receptor beta chains from one sample, sequenced in a study of shared clonotypes between healthy human individuals. Only in-frame clones appear in the TCRdb table, and some are missing; sequencing was by immunoSEQ multiplex PCR. Counted here are fewer than 3 million clones, 80% to 95% occurring once; the ten biggest clones make up 0.3% to 0.45%. Source material: naive CD4+ T cells from PBMCs. The subset denotes: CD45RA+ positively selected. These receptors were collected from a man younger than 30 in good health. Some clones in this sample may be carry-over from other donors' samples.

V usage is TRBV6-5 and J usage is TRBJ2-2; TRBD1 might be the D (6 bases). The CDR3 totals 15 residues. Germline assignment: CDR1 MNHEY and CDR2 SVGAGI. V was cut by 2 bases and J by 1 base, with 8 bases left in between. CDR3 protein: CASSYGTQNTGELFF. The CDR3 DNA reads as TGTGCCAGCAGTTACGGGACACAGAACACCGGGGAGCTGTTTTTT.

The rearrangement uses TRBV6-1 and TRBJ1-5; 8 bases fit TRBD1. From germline, CDR1 is MNHNS and CDR2 SASEGT. Trimming took 5 bases from V and 2 from J; bases not matched to a gene: 5. The CDR3 covers 15 residues. The CDR3 here is CASSRTGSGNQPQHF. CDR3 coding DNA: TGTGCCAGCAGTAGGACAGGGTCCGGCAATCAGCCCCAGCATTTT.

J is TRBJ2-7 and V is TRBV7-8; D is uncertain. The germline gives CDR1 SGHVS, CDR2 FQNEAQ. Trimming pared 1 base from V and 3 bases from J, leaving 10 bases between. The CDR3 sequence is 14 residues long. CDR3 sequence: CASSLGKGIYEQYF. CDR3 DNA sequence: TGTGCCAGCAGCTTAGGGAAGGGAATCTACGAGCAGTACTTC.

To note about this clone: The same CDR3 can be traced to other DNA sequences in this sample. The chain has TRBV5-1 and TRBJ2-3, with TRBD2 matching over 9 bases. The germline CDR1 and CDR2 sequences are SGHRS and YFSETQ. There are 16 residues in the CDR3. J lost 0 bases, V lost 0 bases, and 2 bases had no gene match. Here the CDR3 DNA reads TGCGCCAGCAGCTTGGGACTAGCGGTTAGCACAGATACGCAGTATTTT. Translating it yields CASSLGLAVSTDTQYF.

V is TRBV5-6 and J is TRBJ2-7, with TRBD1 as a possible D gene (5 bases). Germline CDR1 and CDR2: SGHDT and YYEEEE. The CDR3 is 15 residues long. Trimming removed 2 bases at V and 3 bases at J, with 15 bases between. The CDR3 protein is CASSFLQASHYEQYF. Written as DNA, the CDR3 is TGTGCCAGCAGCTTTTTACAGGCCAGCCACTACGAGCAGTACTTC. Complete variable domain (other parts from reference TRBV5-6 and TRBJ2-7): DAGVTQSPTHLIKTRGQQVTLRCSPKSGHDTVSWYQQALGQGPQFIFQYYEEEERQRGNFPDRFSGHQFPNYSSELNVNALLLGDSALYLCASSFLQASHYEQYFGPGTRLTVT.

The J gene is TRBJ1-1, the V gene TRBV9; TRBD1 might be the D (5 bases). The germline V and J ends were trimmed by 0 bases and 0 bases, with 12 bases remaining between them. In germline, CDR1 is SGDLS, CDR2 YYNGEE. The CDR3 extends over 16 amino acids. The CDR3 DNA sequence: TGTGCCAGCAGCGTAGGTACAGGCCTCATGAACACTGAAGCTTTCTTT. Protein sequence: CASSVGTGLMNTEAFF.

The count of this clone is one. CDR3 in amino acids: CASSLRSLAGGPTYEQYF. CDR3 bases: TGTGCCAGCAGCTTAAGGTCGCTAGCGGGAGGGCCAACCTACGAGCAGTACTTC. The chain recombines TRBV7-2 with TRBJ2-7, with 12 bases that match TRBD2. Germline V gene sequence: CDR1 SGHTA, CDR2 FQGNSA. The CDR3 is made up of 18 amino acids. V dropped 2 bases and J dropped 2; count of bases not matched to a gene: 10.

The V and J genes are TRBV28 and TRBJ1-2; D is undetermined. This CDR3 is built from 13 residues. Trimming took 4 bases from V and 0 from J, leaving 6 bases between them. Germline CDR1 reads MDHEN; CDR2 reads SYDVKM. This CDR3 reads CASSSSANYGYTF. DNA of the CDR3: TGTGCCAGCAGTTCGTCGGCTAACTATGGCTACACCTTC.

The chain combines TRBV6-4 with TRBJ2-5, with no clear D. The CDR3 runs 13 residues. Germline CDR1 and CDR2: MRHNA and SNTAGT. Trimming pared 3 bases from V and 5 bases from J, leaving 10 bases between. Here the CDR3 reads CASSEIAGETQYF. The CDR3 DNA reads TGTGCCAGCAGTGAGATAGCAGGCGAGACCCAGTACTTC.

This chain uses TRBV5-1 with TRBJ2-2; a weak D match, TRBD2 (6 bases). Germline loops: CDR1 SGHRS, CDR2 YFSETQ. The CDR3 length is 17 residues. Trimming took off 4 bases at V and 1 base at J, with 17 bases between the two ends. The CDR3 protein is CASSPEVRGMNTGELFF. As DNA, the CDR3 is TGCGCCAGCAGCCCGGAGGTGCGGGGAATGAACACCGGGGAGCTGTTTTTT.

The CDR3 sequence is CASSRLGGPAFF. CDR3 DNA sequence: TGTGCCAGCAGCCGATTAGGGGGTCCAGCTTTCTTT. The chain joins TRBV28 to TRBJ1-1; the D gene is possibly TRBD1 (6 bases). Germline lookup yields CDR1 MDHEN and CDR2 SYDVKM. The ends were cut back, 6 bases at V and 10 bases at J, with 15 bases in the middle. The CDR3 consists of 12 residues.

This clone came up once. This chain links TRBV7-3 with TRBJ1-1; unclear D gene. The CDR3 covers 16 residues. V dropped 5 bases and J dropped 2 bases, with 18 bases sitting between them. Germline values: CDR1 SGHTA, CDR2 FQGTGA. The CDR3 sequence is CASSVSGGITNTEAFF. The DNA of the CDR3 is TGTGCCAGCAGCGTAAGCGGTGGCATTACAAACACTGAAGCTTTCTTT.

The V and J genes are TRBV27 and TRBJ2-1; TRBD2 matches 9 bases. The CDR3 runs to 17 residues. The V segment lost 0 bases and the J segment 4 bases; nucleotides outside the gene matches: 7. The germline V gene encodes CDR1 MNHEY and CDR2 SMNVEV (reference sequence). DNA for the CDR3: TGTGCCAGCAGTTTATCCCGACTAGCGGATATTTACAATGAGCAGTTCTTC. Amino acid sequence: CASSLSRLADIYNEQFF.

The gene calls are TRBV25-1 and TRBJ2-6; D is unresolved. The CDR3 contains 13 residues. Trimming removed 5 bases from V and 2 bases from J, with 4 bases in between. The germline V gene has CDR1 MGHDK and CDR2 SYGVNS. The CDR3 is CASSIPGANVLTF. For the CDR3, the DNA is TGTGCCAGCAGTATCCCTGGGGCCAACGTCCTGACTTTC.

This chain links TRBV5-1 with TRBJ2-3; TRBD2 agrees at 10 bases. The CDR3 runs 15 residues. Germline loops: CDR1 SGHRS, CDR2 YFSETQ. Trimming took 6 bases from V and 3 from J; bases not matched to a gene: 7. As DNA, the CDR3 is TGCGCCAGCACCCCACTAGCGGGGAAAACAGATACGCAGTATTTT. Its translation: CASTPLAGKTDTQYF.

This clone was recorded a few times. The rearrangement joins TRBV6-5 to TRBJ1-2; D call uncertain. V lost 4 bases and J lost 7, with 13 bases in between. Germline CDR1 and CDR2: MNHEY and SVGAGI. The CDR3 has 13 amino acids. CDR3 bases: TGTGCCAGCAGTTGGACCCAACAGTTTGGCTACACCTTC. Encoded protein: CASSWTQQFGYTF.

V and J are TRBV30 and TRBJ2-7, with 9 nucleotides matching TRBD2. The CDR3 extends over 15 amino acids. V shed 5 bases, J shed 4 bases, and the junction held 12 bases outside the gene matches. Germline lookup yields CDR1 GTSNPN and CDR2 SVGIG (reference sequence). DNA of the CDR3: TGTGCCTGGGGCCTGGTAATAGCGGGAGAGTACGAGCAGTACTTC. Its translation: CAWGLVIAGEYEQYF.

Points on this clone: Different DNA sequences within this sample yield the same CDR3. The genes are TRBV5-1 and TRBJ2-7, with D perhaps TRBD2 (5 bases). Germline loops: CDR1 SGHRS, CDR2 YFSETQ. V shed 4 bases and J shed 0 bases, with 8 bases lying between them. The CDR3 runs 13 residues. The CDR3: CASSLRGSYEQYF. The CDR3 DNA reads as TGCGCCAGCAGCCTACGGGGCTCCTACGAGCAGTACTTC. Using reference TRBV5-1 and TRBJ2-7 for the parts outside the CDR3, the full variable domain is KAGVTQTPRYLIKTRGQQVTLSCSPISGHRSVSWYQQTPGQGLQFLFEYFSETQRNKGNFPGRFSGRQFSNSRSEMNVSTLELGDSALYLCASSLRGSYEQYFGPGTRLTVT.

The chain links TRBV4-3 to TRBJ1-1, with D perhaps TRBD1 (5 bases). Germline V gene lookup returns CDR1 LGHNA and CDR2 YSLEER. This CDR3 is 14 amino acids long. Between the trimmed V and J ends, which lost 4 bases and 0 bases, there was a span of 9 bases. Written as DNA, the CDR3 is TGCGCCAGCAGCCCGACAGCCATGAACACTGAAGCTTTCTTT. This codes for CASSPTAMNTEAFF.

The rearrangement uses TRBV11-3 and TRBJ2-7; no definite D call. Trimming shortened V by 4 bases and J by 3 bases, and 10 bases separated the two germline ends. The V gene's germline CDR1 is SGHNT and CDR2 YENEEA. The CDR3 has 13 residues. The CDR3 bases are TGTGCCAGCAGCTCCTCCACGGGCTACGAGCAGTACTTC. This encodes CASSSSTGYEQYF.

About this clone: Different DNA sequences within this sample yield the same CDR3. V gene TRBV18 combines with J gene TRBJ2-7; 7 positions match TRBD2. The V and J ends lost 6 bases and 2 bases, in that order; junction bases with no gene match: 10. CDR3 length: 15 amino acids. CDR1 and CDR2 from the germline V gene are KGHSH and LQKENI. Here the CDR3 reads CASSPTGGGTYEQYF. For the CDR3, the DNA is TGTGCCAGCTCTCCCACCGGCGGGGGTACCTACGAGCAGTACTTC.

For this clone: Other DNA variants within this sample encode the same CDR3. The chain couples TRBV6-5 to TRBJ2-7, with TRBD1 identical over 11 bases. Germline V gene sequence: CDR1 MNHEY, CDR2 SVGAGI. CDR3 length equals 15 residues. V trimming: 2 bases; J trimming: 0 bases; junction bases outside the gene matches: 0. In nucleotides, the CDR3 is TGTGCCAGCAGTTACGGGACAGGGGGCTCCTACGAGCAGTACTTC. As protein: CASSYGTGGSYEQYF.

The chain recombines TRBV28 with TRBJ2-4; a weak D match, TRBD2 (6 bases). There are 16 residues in the CDR3. V was cut by 7 bases and J by 0 bases, with 16 bases left in between. Germline CDR1 MDHEN, CDR2 SYDVKM. The CDR3 spells CASTRTKRLAKNIQYF. The CDR3 coding sequence is TGTGCCAGCACCAGGACTAAACGGTTAGCCAAAAACATTCAGTACTTC.

This chain uses TRBV18 with TRBJ2-3, with TRBD1 as a possible D gene (5 bases). CDR3 length: 17 residues. The V and J ends lost 1 base and 0 bases respectively, with 14 bases between them. Germline lookup yields CDR1 KGHSH and CDR2 LQKENI. In DNA, the CDR3 is TGTGCCAGCTCACCACTAACAGGTTCCTATAGCACAGATACGCAGTATTTT. Its protein product is CASSPLTGSYSTDTQYF.

This clone showed up just once. CDR3: CASSFGQPGETQYF. The CDR3 DNA reads TGTGCCAGCAGCTTCGGACAGCCCGGGGAGACCCAGTACTTC. This chain connects TRBV7-3 to TRBJ2-5; D is possibly TRBD1 (6 bases). Germline V gene sequence: CDR1 SGHTA, CDR2 FQGTGA. V was cut by 3 bases and J by 5 bases, with 13 bases left in between. This CDR3 contains 14 residues.

The chain couples TRBV5-1 to TRBJ1-1; TRBD1 agrees at 9 bases. CDR3 length: 16 amino acids. V lost 5 bases and J lost 0; bases outside the gene matches: 8. The germline CDR1 and CDR2 sequences are SGHRS and YFSETQ. The CDR3 DNA follows: TGCGCCAGCAGGGAGACAGGGGGTGCGATGAACACTGAAGCTTTCTTT. Its protein is CASRETGGAMNTEAFF.

V usage is TRBV2 and J usage is TRBJ2-2; 8 bases agree with TRBD1. J gave up 5 bases and V 6 bases, and 11 bases lay outside the gene matches. Germline V gives CDR1 SNHLY, CDR2 FYNNEI. The CDR3 has 16 residues. The CDR3 DNA follows: TGTGCCAGCAGGACCGGCGGGACAGGATTTACCGGGGAGCTGTTTTTT. Its protein is CASRTGGTGFTGELFF.

The genes are TRBV20-1 and TRBJ1-2; possible D gene TRBD1, 5 bases. Germline loops: CDR1 DFQATT, CDR2 SNEGSKA (reference sequence). The CDR3 consists of 11 residues. Trimming stripped 4 bases from V and 7 bases from J, with 10 bases between. The CDR3 protein is CSAKGRGGYTF. CDR3 coding DNA: TGCAGTGCTAAGGGACGAGGTGGCTACACCTTC.

This clone showed up just once. V gene TRBV7-2 combines with J gene TRBJ2-2; TRBD2 agrees at 14 bases. CDR3 length equals 16 residues. Germline lookup yields CDR1 SGHTA and CDR2 FQGNSA. Unmatched junction bases numbered 4, after V lost 4 bases and J lost 6 bases. CDR3 loop: CASSSPGLAGAGELFF. The CDR3 DNA is TGTGCCAGCAGCTCCCCGGGACTAGCGGGAGCCGGGGAGCTGTTTTTT.

This chain joins TRBV4-1 and TRBJ2-7; tentative D call: TRBD1 (5 bases). The germline gives CDR1 MGHRA, CDR2 YSYEKL. The ends were cut back, 4 bases at V and 3 bases at J, with 16 bases in the middle. The CDR3 covers 15 residues. The CDR3 nucleotides are TGCGCCAGCAGCCGTGAGCTCAGTAGGGGCTACGAGCAGTACTTC. Translated: CASSRELSRGYEQYF.

This chain uses TRBV28 with TRBJ1-1, with D possibly TRBD1 on 6 matching bases. The CDR3 is 14 residues long. Germline V gene lookup returns CDR1 MDHEN and CDR2 SYDVKM. V lost 6 bases, J lost 1 base, and 12 bases lay in between. The CDR3: CASRKGGSNTEAFF. The CDR3 coding sequence is TGTGCCAGCAGAAAAGGGGGGTCGAACACTGAAGCTTTCTTT.